The source of this T cell receptor (beta chain) is a study of CD8 T cells in ankylosing spondylitis. Study-wide points: Within ankylosing spondylitis blood, a TCR beta motif made up of several highly homologous variants appeared to be characteristic. Researchers report that disease-linked clones proved CD8+ and relatively rare in peripheral blood.

This clonotype was found many times. Its antigen is as yet unknown. Via MiXCR, TCRdb re-called the 5' RACE reads, giving one row per CDR3 protein. The sample includes around 210,000 distinct CDR3 sequences, 8% to 9% of them seen just once. Trimming stripped 0 bases from V and 7 bases from J, with 21 bases between. Germline V lookup: CDR1 SQVTM, CDR2 ANQGSEA. The CDR3 loop spans 16 amino acids. The sequence was obtained from a female donor with ankylosing spondylitis or in good health (not recorded which). Sequenced material: blood, either unsorted or a sorted T cell fraction (not recorded which). This chain joins TRBV29-1 and TRBJ1-2, with unresolved D. The DNA of the CDR3 is TGCAGCGTTGAAGATCCAGTGACCGTACGCGGCCCTGGCTACACCTTC. Protein product: CSVEDPVTVRGPGYTF.